The rows below give T cell receptor beta chains drawn from one sample of a study of T cell repertoires in cytomegalovirus infection. Their recognized antigens are unknown. TCRdb re-called the reads through MiXCR, storing one row per CDR3 protein. Of about 160,000 distinct CDR3 sequences listed, approximately 21% are singletons. Source: CD8+ T cells from cultured PBMCs, taken from culture after CMV antigen stimulation. These receptors originate from a human donor in good health (CMV status not recorded). Some clones in this sample may be carry-over from other donors' samples. Each CDR3 is given with its conserved first and last residue. Each record gives: V gene, clone size, J gene, D gene, CDR3 protein, CDR3 DNA. The D gene is left open where the match is weak. Clone sizes are given selectively: once, few, many, or a class where the clone is expanded.

TRBV6-5	NA	TRBJ2-7	NA	CASSYMTAGNEQYF	TGTGCCAGCAGTTACATGACGGCCGGCAACGAGCAGTACTTC
TRBV14	once	TRBJ1-2	NA	CASSQVIGPSNYGYTF	TGTGCCAGCAGCCAAGTGATAGGACCTTCTAACTATGGCTACACCTTC
TRBV7-9	NA	TRBJ1-5	NA	CASSFPGINQPQHF	TGTGCCAGCAGTTTCCCGGGGATCAATCAGCCCCAGCATTTT
TRBV15	NA	TRBJ1-5	NA	CATSKNRGGNQPQHF	TGTGCCACCAGCAAAAACCGGGGGGGGAATCAGCCCCAGCATTTT
TRBV6-1	NA	TRBJ2-3	NA	CASSEDHQSTDTQYF	TGTGCCAGCAGTGAAGATCACCAGAGCACAGATACGCAGTATTTT
TRBV10-3	NA	TRBJ1-2	TRBD1	CAITPDRGGLYGYTF	TGTGCCATCACCCCGGACAGGGGGGGGCTCTATGGCTACACCTTC
TRBV12-3/TRBV12-4	few	TRBJ1-2	NA	CASSLTDIYGYTF	TGTGCCAGCAGCCTGACAGATATCTATGGCTACACCTTC
TRBV7-9	NA	TRBJ1-4	NA	CASSLGPGLSSYYEKLFF	TGTGCCAGCAGCTTAGGGCCGGGACTGAGCTCTTACTATGAAAAACTGTTTTTT
TRBV12-3/TRBV12-4	few	TRBJ2-7	NA	CASSRLTRSYEQYF	TGTGCCAGCAGTCGCCTCACTCGCTCCTACGAGCAGTACTTC
TRBV27	NA	TRBJ2-3	TRBD2	CASSSYQVAGVFEGTDTQYF	TGTGCCAGCAGTTCTTACCAAGTAGCGGGAGTTTTTGAGGGAACAGATACGCAGTATTTT
TRBV7-8	NA	TRBJ1-5	NA	CASSDAGFNQPQHF	TGTGCCAGCAGCGACGCTGGGTTTAATCAGCCCCAGCATTTT
TRBV12-3/TRBV12-4	few	TRBJ2-3	NA	CASSLMMTDTQYF	TGTGCCAGCAGTTTAATGATGACAGATACGCAGTATTTT
TRBV19	NA	TRBJ2-3	NA	CASSIAGADTQYF	TGTGCCAGTAGTATAGCGGGGGCAGATACGCAGTATTTT
TRBV12-3/TRBV12-4	few	TRBJ1-2	NA	CASSSGVGYTF	TGTGCCAGCAGTTCCGGGGTTGGCTACACCTTC
TRBV27	many	TRBJ1-5	NA	CASSHRGSYSNQPQHF	TGTGCCAGCAGTCATAGGGGGTCATATAGCAATCAGCCCCAGCATTTT
TRBV4-1	NA	TRBJ1-2	NA	CASSQQGSRGYTF	TGCGCCAGCAGCCAACAAGGGTCCCGGGGCTACACCTTC
TRBV12-3/TRBV12-4	few	TRBJ2-1	NA	CASSWGYNEQFF	TGTGCCAGCAGTTGGGGGTACAATGAGCAGTTCTTC
TRBV30	NA	TRBJ2-2	NA	CAWSFLNTGELFF	TGTGCCTGGAGTTTCCTTAACACCGGGGAGCTGTTTTTT
TRBV6-1	NA	TRBJ1-5	TRBD1	CASSWGGDRISNQPQHF	TGTGCCAGCAGTTGGGGTGGGGACAGAATTAGCAATCAGCCCCAGCATTTT
TRBV4-1	NA	TRBJ2-7	NA	CASSHPGREQYF	TGCGCCAGCAGCCACCCAGGGAGGGAGCAGTACTTC
TRBV6-6	few	TRBJ2-7	TRBD1	CASSYRDRGLSYEQYF	TGTGCCAGCAGTTACCGGGACAGGGGCCTCTCCTACGAGCAGTACTTC